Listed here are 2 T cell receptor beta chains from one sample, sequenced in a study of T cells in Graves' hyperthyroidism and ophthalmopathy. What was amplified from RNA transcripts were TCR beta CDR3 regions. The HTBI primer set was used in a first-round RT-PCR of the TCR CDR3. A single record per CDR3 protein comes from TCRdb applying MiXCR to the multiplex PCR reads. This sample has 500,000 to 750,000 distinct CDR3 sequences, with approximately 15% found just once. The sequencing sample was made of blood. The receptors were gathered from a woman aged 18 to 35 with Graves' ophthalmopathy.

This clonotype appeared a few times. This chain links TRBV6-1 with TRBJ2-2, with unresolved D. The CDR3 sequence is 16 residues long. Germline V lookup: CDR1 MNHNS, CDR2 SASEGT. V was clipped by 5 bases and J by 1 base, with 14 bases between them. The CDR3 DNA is TGTGCCAGCAGTTCGGAAGTATACCGGAACACCGGGGAGCTGTTTTTT. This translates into CASSSEVYRNTGELFF.

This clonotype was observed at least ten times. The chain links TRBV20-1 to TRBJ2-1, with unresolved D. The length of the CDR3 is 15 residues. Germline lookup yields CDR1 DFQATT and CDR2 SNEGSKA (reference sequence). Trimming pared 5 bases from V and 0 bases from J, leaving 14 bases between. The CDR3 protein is CSARAEHFSYNEQFF. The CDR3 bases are TGCAGTGCTCGGGCGGAGCATTTCTCCTACAATGAGCAGTTCTTC.